The source of this T cell receptor beta chain is a study of cytomegalovirus exposure and HLA in healthy donors. Background on the study: Of the donors genotyped, a few hundred in all, about 76% fell in the Caucasian-associated ancestry cluster.

This clone was detected only once. The CDR3 sequence is 11 residues long. Germline V gene lookup returns CDR1 WSHSY and CDR2 SAAADI. V was shortened by 0 bases and J by 11 bases, with 8 bases between the two germline ends. PCR used 60 Vbeta primers and 13 Jbeta primers. Produced via immunoSEQ multiplex PCR; TCRdb's table is partial and in-frame only. The sample carries around 160,000 clones, over 80% recorded once. This clonotype was obtained from a woman aged 18-29 years in good health and CMV-seronegative. The chain uses TRBV10-2 and TRBJ2-7; D may be TRBD2 (5 bases). The sample taken for sequencing was PBMCs. The CDR3: CASSESAGEYF. As DNA, the CDR3 is TGCGCCAGCAGTGAGTCGGCCGGGGAGTACTTC.